The source of this TCR beta chain is a study of T cells in Graves' hyperthyroidism and ophthalmopathy. Findings and caveats of the study: Within blood appeared most thyroid clonotypes that had expanded above 0.001.

Trimming stripped 3 bases from V and 6 bases from J, with 20 bases between. This CDR3 is 16 amino acids long. From germline, CDR1 is MNHEY and CDR2 SMNVEV (reference sequence). Amplification targeted TCR beta CDR3 regions from RNA transcripts. An initial round of RT-PCR targeting the TCR CDR3 relied on the HTBI primer set. A single record per CDR3 protein comes from TCRdb applying MiXCR to the multiplex PCR reads. The sample includes some 500,000 distinct CDR3 sequences, approximately 15% of them seen just once. This clonotype was observed at least ten times. Antigen: not known. The chain carries TRBV27 and TRBJ2-5, with D possibly matching TRBD1 (6 bases). This sequence was found in a woman aged 18-35 years with Graves' hyperthyroidism. The sample consisted of blood. The CDR3 sequence: CASSFAIGGARKTQYF. Written as DNA, the CDR3 is TGTGCCAGCAGTTTTGCTATAGGGGGAGCGAGAAAGACCCAGTACTTC.